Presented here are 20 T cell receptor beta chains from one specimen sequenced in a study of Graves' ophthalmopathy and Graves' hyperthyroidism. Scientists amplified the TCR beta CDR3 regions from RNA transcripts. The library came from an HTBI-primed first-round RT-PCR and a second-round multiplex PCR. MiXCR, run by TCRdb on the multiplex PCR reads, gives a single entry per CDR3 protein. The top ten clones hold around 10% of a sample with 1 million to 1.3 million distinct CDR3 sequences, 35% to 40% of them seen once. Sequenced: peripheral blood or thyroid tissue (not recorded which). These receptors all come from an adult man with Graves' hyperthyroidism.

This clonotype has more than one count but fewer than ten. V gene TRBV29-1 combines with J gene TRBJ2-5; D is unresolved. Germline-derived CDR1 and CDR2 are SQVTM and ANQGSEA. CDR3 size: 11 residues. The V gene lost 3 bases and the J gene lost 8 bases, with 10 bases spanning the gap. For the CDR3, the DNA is TGCAGCGTTGAGTCGGTCGGCACCCAGTACTTC. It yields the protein CSVESVGTQYF.

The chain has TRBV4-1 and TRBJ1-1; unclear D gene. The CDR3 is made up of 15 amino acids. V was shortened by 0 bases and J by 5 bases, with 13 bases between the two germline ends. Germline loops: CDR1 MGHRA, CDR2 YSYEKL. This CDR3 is CASSQDWRVGTEAFF. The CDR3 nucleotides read TGCGCCAGCAGCCAAGACTGGAGAGTGGGGACTGAAGCTTTCTTT.

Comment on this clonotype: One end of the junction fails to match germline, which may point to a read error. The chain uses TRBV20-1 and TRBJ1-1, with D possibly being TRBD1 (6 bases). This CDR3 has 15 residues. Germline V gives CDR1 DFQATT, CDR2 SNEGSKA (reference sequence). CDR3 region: CSARPQGLMSTEAFF. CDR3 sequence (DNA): TGCAGTGCACGCCCACAGGGTCTGATGAGCACTGAAGCCTTCTTT.

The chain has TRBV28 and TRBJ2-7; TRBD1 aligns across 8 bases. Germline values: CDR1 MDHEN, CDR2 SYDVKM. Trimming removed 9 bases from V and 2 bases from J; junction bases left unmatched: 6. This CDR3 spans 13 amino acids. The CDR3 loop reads CASTTGQAYEQYF. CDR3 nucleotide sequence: TGTGCCAGTACAACGGGACAGGCCTACGAGCAGTACTTC.

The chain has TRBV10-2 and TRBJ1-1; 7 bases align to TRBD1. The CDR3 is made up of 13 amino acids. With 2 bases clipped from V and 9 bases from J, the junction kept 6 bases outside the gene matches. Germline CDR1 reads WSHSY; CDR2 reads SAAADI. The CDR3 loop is CASSEDGTDKAFF. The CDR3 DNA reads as TGCGCCAGCAGTGAGGACGGGACAGATAAAGCTTTCTTT.

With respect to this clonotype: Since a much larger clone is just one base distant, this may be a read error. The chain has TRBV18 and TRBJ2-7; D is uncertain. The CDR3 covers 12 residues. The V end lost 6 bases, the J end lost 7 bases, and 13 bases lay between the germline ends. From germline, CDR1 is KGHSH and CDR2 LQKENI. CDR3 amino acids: CASSNDSGEQYF. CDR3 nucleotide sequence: TGTGCCAGCTCTAATGACTCGGGTGAGCAGTACTTC.

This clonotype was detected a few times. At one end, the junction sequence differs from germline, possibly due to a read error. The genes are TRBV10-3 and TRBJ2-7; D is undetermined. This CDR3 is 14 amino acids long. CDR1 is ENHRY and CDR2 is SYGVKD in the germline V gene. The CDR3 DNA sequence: TGTGCCAGCAGTTCCATCGCCGGGCCTTACGAGCAGTACTTC. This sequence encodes CASSSIAGPYEQYF.

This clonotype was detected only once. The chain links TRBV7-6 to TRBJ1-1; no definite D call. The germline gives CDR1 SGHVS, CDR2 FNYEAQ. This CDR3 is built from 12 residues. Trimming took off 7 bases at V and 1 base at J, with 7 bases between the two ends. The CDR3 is CASMLRNTEAFF. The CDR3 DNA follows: TGTGCCAGCATGCTTAGGAACACTGAAGCTTTCTTT.

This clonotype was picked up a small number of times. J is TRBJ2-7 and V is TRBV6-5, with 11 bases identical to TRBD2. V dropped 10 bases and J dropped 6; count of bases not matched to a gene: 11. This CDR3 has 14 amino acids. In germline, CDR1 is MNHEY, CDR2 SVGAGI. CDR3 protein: CAISPTSGSGEQYF. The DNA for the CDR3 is TGTGCCATCAGCCCAACTAGCGGGAGTGGCGAGCAGTACTTC.

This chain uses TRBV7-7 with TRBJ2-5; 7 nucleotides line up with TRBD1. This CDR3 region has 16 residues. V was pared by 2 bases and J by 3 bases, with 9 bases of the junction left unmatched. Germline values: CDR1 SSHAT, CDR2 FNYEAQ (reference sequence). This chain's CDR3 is CASSLLTGTEEETQYF. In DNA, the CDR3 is TGTGCCAGCAGCTTATTAACCGGGACAGAAGAAGAGACCCAGTACTTC.

CDR3 in amino acids: CAWSPQRDQPQHF. CDR3 bases: TGTGCCTGGAGTCCACAGCGGGATCAGCCCCAGCATTTT. The chain joins TRBV30 to TRBJ1-5; D is uncertain. CDR3 size: 13 residues. Germline V CDR1 and CDR2: GTSNPN, SVGIG (reference sequence). Trimming left V 2 bases short and J 5 bases short, with 10 bases between.

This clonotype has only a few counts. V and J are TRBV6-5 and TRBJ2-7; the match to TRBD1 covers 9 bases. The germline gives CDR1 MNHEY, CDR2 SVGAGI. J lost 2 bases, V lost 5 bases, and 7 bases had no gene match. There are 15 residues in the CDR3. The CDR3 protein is CASSNGQGTTYEQYF. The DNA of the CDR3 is TGTGCCAGCAGTAACGGACAGGGGACGACCTACGAGCAGTACTTC.

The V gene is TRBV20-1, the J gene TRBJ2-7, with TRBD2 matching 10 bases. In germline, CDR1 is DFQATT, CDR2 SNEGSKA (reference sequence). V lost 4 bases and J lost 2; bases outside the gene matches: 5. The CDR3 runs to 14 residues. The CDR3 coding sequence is TGCAGTGCTAAAAATCTAGCGGGAGCCTACGAGCAGTACTTC. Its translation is CSAKNLAGAYEQYF.

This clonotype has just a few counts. CDR3 nucleotide sequence: TGTGCCAGCAGTTTCGCGCCCCCCTACGAGCAGTACTTC. Translation: CASSFAPPYEQYF. The V and J genes are TRBV27 and TRBJ2-7; D gene unclear. This CDR3 has 13 amino acids. Germline V gives CDR1 MNHEY, CDR2 SMNVEV (reference sequence). V was clipped by 3 bases and J by 2 bases, with 8 bases between them.

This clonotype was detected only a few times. The CDR3: CASKKGGTFAYEQYF. Written as DNA, the CDR3 is TGTGCCAGCAAAAAAGGGGGGACATTCGCCTACGAGCAGTACTTC. The rearrangement links TRBV2 to TRBJ2-7, with D perhaps being TRBD1 or TRBD2 (6 bases each). With 7 bases removed from V and 2 bases from J, the gap between germline ends came to 18 bases. CDR3 length: 15 amino acids. Looked up from germline, CDR1 is SNHLY and CDR2 is FYNNEI. Together with reference TRBV2 and TRBJ2-7, the CDR3 gives the full variable domain: EPEVTQTPSHQVTQMGQEVILRCVPISNHLYFYWYRQILGQKVEFLVSFYNNEISEKSEIFDDQFSVERPDGSNFTLKIRSTKLEDSAMYFCASKKGGTFAYEQYFGPGTRLTVT.

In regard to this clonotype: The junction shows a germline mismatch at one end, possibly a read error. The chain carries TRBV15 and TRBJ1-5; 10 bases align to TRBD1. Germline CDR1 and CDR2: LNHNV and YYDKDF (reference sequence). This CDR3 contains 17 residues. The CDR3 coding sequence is TGTGCCGCCAGCAGCCCCCAAGGGACAGGGGTGGATCAGCCCCAGCATTTT. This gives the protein CAASSPQGTGVDQPQHF.

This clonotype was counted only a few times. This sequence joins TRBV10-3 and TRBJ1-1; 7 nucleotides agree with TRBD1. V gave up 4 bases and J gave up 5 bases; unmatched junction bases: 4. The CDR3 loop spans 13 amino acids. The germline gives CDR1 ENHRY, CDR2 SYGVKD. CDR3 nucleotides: TGTGCCATCAGTGTCGACAGGGAAACTGAAGCTTTCTTT. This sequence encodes CAISVDRETEAFF.

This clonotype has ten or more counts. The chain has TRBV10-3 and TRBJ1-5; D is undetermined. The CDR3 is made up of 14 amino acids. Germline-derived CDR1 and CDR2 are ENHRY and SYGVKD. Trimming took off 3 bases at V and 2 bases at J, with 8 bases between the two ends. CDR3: CAISEGGGNQPQHF. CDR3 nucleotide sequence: TGTGCCATCAGTGAAGGCGGGGGCAATCAGCCCCAGCATTTT.

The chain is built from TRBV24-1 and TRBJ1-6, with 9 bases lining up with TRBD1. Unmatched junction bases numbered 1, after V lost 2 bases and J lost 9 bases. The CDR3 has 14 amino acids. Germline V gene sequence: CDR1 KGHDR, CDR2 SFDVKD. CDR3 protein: CATSDWTGVSPLHF. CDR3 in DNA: TGTGCCACCAGTGATTGGACAGGGGTTTCACCCCTCCACTTT.

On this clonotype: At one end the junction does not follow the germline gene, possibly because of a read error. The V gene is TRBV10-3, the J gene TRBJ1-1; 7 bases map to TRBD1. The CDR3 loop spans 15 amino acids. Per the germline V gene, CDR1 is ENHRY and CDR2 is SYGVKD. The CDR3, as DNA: TGTGCCAGCAGTGGAAGGACAGGATTGAACACTGAAGCTTTCTTT. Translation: CASSGRTGLNTEAFF.